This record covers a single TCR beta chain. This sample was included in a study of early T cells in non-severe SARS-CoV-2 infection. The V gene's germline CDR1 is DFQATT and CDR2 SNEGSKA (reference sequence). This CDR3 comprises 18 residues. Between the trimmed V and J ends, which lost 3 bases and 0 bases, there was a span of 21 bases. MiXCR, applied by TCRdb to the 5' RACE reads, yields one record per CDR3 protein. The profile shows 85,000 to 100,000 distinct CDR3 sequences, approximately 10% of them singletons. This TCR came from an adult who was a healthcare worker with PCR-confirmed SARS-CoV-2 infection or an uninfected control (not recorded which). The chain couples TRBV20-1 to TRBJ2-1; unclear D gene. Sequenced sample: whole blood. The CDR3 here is CSASGGVASLSSYNEQFF. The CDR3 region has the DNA TGCAGTGCTAGCGGTGGGGTAGCTTCTCTGAGCTCCTACAATGAGCAGTTCTTC.